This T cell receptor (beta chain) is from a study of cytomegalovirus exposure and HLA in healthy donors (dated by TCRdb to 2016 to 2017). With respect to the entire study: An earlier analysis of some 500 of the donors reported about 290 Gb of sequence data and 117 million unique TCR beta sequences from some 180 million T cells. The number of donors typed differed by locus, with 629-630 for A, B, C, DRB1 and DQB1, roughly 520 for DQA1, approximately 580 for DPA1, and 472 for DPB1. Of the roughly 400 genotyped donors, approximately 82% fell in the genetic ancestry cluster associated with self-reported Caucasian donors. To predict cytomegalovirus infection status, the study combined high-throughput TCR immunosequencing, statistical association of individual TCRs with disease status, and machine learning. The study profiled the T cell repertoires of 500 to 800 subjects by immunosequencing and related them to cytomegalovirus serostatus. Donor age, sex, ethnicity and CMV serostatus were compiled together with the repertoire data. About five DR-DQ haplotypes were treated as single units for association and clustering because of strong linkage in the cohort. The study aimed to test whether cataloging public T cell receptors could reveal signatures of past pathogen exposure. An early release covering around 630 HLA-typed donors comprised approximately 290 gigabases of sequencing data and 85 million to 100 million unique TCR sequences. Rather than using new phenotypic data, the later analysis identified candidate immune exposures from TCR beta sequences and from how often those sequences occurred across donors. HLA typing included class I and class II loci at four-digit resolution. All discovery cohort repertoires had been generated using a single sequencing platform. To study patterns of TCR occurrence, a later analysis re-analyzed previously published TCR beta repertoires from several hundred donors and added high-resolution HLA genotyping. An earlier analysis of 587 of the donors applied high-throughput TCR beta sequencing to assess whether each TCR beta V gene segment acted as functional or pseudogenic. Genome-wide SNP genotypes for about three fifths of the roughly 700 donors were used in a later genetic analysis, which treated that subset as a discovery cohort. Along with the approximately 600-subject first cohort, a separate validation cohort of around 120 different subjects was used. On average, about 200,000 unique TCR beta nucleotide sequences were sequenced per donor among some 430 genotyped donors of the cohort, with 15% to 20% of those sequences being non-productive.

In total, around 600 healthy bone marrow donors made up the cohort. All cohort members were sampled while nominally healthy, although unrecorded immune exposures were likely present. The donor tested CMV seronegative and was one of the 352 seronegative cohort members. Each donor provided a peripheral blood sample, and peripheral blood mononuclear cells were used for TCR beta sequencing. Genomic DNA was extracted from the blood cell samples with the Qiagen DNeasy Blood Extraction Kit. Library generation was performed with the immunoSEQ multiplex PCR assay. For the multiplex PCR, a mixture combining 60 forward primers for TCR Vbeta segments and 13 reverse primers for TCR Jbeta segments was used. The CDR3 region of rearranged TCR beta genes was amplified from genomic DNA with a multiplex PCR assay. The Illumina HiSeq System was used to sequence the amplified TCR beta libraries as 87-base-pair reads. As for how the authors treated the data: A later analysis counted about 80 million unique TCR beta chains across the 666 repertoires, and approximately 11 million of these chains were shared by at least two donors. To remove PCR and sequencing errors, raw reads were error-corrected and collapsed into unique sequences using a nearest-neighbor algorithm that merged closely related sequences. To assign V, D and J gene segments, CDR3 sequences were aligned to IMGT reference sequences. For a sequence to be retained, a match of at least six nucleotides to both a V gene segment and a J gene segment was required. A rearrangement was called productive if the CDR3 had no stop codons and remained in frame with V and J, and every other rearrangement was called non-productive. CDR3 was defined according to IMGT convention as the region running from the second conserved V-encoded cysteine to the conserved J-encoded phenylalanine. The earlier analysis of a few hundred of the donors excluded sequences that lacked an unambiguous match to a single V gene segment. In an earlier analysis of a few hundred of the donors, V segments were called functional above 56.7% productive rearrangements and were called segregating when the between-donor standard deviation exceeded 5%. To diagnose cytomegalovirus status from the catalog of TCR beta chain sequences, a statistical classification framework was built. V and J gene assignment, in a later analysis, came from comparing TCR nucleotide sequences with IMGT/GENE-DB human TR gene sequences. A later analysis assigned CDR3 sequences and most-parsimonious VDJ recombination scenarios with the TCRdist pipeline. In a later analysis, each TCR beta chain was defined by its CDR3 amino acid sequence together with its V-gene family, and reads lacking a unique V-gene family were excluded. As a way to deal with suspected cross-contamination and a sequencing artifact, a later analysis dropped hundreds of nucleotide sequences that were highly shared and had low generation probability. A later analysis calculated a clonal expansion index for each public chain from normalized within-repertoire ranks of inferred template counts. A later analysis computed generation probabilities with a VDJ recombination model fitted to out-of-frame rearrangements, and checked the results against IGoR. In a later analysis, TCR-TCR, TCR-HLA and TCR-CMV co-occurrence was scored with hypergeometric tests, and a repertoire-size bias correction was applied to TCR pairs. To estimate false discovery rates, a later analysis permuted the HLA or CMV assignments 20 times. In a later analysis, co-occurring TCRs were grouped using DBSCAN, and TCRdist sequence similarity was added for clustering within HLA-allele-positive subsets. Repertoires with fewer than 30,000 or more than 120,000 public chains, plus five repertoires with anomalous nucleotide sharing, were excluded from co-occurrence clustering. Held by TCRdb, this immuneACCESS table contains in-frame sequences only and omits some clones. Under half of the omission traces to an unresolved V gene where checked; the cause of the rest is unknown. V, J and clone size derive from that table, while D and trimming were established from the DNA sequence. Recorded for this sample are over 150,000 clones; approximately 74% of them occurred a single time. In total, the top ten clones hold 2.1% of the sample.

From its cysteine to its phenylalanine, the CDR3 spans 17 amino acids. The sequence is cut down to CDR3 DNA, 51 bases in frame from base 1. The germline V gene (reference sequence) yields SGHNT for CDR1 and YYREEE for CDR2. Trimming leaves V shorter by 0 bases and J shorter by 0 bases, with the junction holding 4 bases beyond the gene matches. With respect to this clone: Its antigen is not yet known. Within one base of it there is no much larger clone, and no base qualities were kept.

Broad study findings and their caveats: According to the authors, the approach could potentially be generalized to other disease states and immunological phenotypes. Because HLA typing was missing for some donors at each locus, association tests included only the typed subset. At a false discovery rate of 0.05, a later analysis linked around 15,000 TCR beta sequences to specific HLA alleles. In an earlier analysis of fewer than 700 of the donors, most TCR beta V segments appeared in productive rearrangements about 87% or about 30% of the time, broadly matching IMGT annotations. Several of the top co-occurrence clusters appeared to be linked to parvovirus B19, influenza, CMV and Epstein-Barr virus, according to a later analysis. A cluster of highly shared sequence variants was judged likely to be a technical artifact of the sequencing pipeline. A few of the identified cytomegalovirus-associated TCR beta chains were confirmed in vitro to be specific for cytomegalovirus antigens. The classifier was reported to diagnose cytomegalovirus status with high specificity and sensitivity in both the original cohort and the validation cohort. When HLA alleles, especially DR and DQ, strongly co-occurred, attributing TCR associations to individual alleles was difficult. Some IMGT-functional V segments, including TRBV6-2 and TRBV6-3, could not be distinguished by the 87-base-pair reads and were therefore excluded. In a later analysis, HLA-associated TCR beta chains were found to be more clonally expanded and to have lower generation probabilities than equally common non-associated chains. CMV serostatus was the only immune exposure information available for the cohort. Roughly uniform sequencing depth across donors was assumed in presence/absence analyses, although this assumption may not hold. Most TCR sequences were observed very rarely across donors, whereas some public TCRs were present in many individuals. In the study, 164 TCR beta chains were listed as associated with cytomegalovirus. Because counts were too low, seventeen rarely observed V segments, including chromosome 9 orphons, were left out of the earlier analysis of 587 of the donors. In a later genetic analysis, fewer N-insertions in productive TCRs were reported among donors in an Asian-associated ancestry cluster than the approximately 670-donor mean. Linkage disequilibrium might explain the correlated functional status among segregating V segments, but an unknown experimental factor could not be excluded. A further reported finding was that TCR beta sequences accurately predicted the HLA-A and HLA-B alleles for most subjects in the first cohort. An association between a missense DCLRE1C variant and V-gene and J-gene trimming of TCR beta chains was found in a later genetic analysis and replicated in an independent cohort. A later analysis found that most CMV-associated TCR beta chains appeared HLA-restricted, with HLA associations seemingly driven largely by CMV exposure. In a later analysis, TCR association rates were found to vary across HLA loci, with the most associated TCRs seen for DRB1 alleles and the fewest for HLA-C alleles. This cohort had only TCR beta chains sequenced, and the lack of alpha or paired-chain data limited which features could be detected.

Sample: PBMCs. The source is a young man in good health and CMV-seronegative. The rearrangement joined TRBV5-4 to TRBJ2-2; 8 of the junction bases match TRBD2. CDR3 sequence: CASSLDLAGPNTGELFF. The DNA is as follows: TGTGCCAGCAGCTTGGATTTAGCGGGGCCGAACACCGGGGAGCTGTTTTTT.